This record concerns one TCR beta chain sequence. Its antigen is currently unknown. Amplification used 60 Vbeta primers and 13 Jbeta primers. How the authors handled the data: Approximately 73 million unique TCR beta chains, roughly 12 million shared, were counted in a later analysis. Generated by immunoSEQ multiplex PCR, the TCRdb table keeps only in-frame clones and is missing some. From that table come the V and J calls and clone size; the DNA was used to work out D and trimming. The sample records 35,000 to 55,000 clones, more than 45% being singletons. CDR3 length: 16 amino acids. Looked up from germline, CDR1 is LGHNA and CDR2 is YNFKEQ. V dropped 1 base and J dropped 5; count of bases not matched to a gene: 10. These data come from a study of cytomegalovirus exposure and HLA in healthy donors. Study results and limitations: 87-base-pair reads could not separate some V segments, including TRBV6-2 and TRBV6-3. Donors were assumed by presence/absence analyses to have roughly uniform sequencing depth.

Input material: PBMCs. This sequence was found in a man aged 55-75 years in good health and CMV-seronegative. The chain carries TRBV4-2 and TRBJ1-2, with 7 bases that match TRBD1. The CDR3 sequence: CASSQAPTGQSYGYTF. CDR3 nucleotides: TGTGCCAGCAGCCAAGCCCCGACAGGGCAGTCGTATGGCTACACCTTC.